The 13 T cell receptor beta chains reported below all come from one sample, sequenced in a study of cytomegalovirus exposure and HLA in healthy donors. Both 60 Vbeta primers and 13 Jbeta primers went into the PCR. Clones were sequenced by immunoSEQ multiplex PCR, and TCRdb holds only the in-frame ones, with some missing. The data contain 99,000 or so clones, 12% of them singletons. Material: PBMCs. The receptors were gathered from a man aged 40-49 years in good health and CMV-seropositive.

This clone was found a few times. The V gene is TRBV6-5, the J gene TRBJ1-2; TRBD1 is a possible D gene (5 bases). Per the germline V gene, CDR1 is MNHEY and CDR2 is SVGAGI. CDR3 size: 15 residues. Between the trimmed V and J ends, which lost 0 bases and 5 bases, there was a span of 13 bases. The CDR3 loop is CASSYSAWGRYGYTF. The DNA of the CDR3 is TGTGCCAGCAGTTACTCGGCATGGGGCCGGTATGGCTACACCTTC.

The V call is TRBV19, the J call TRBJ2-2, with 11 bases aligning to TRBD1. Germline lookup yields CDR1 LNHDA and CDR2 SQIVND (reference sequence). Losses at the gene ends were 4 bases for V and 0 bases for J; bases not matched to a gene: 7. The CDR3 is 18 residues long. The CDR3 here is CASSNYGQGAANTGELFF. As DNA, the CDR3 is TGTGCCAGTAGTAACTATGGACAGGGGGCGGCGAACACCGGGGAGCTGTTTTTT.

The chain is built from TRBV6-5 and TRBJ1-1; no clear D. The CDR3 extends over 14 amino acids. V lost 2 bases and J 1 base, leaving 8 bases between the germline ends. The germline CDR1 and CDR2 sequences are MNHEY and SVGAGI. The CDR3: CASSYQVANTEAFF. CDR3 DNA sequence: TGTGCCAGCAGTTACCAGGTGGCGAACACTGAAGCTTTCTTT.

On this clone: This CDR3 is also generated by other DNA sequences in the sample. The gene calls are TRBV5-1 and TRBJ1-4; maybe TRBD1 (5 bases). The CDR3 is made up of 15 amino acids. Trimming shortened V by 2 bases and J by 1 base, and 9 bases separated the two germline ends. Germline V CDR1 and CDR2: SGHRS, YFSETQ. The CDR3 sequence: CASSFQGLTNEKLFF. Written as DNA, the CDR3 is TGCGCCAGCAGCTTCCAGGGCTTAACTAATGAAAAACTGTTTTTT.

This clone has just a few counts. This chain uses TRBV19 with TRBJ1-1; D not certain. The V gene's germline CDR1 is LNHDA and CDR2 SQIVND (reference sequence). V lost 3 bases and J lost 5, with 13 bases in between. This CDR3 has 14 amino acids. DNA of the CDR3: TGTGCCAGTAGTATGGCAGGTATTGGGACTGAAGCTTTCTTT. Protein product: CASSMAGIGTEAFF. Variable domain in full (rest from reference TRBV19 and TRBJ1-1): DGGITQSPKYLFRKEGQNVTLSCEQNLNHDAMYWYRQDPGQGLRLIYYSQIVNDFQKGDIAEGYSVSREKKESFPLTVTSAQKNPTAFYLCASSMAGIGTEAFFGQGTRLTVV.

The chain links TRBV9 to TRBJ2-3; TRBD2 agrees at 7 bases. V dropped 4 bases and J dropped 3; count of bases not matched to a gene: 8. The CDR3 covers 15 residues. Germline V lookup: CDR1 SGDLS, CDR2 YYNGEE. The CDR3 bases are TGTGCCAGCAGCCCCCGGGGTAGCGGGACAGATACGCAGTATTTT. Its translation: CASSPRGSGTDTQYF.

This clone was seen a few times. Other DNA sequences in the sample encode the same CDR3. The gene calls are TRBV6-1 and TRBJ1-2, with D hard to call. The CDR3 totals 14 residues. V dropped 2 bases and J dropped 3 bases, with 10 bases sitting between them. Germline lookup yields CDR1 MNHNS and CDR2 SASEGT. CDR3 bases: TGTGCCAGCAGTGAAACCTTGCGGGACTATGGCTACACCTTC. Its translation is CASSETLRDYGYTF.

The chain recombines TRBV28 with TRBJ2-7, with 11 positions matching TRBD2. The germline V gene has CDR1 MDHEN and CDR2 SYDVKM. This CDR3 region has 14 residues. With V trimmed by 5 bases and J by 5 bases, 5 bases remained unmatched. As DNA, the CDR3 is TGTGCCAGCAGTCTGACTAGCGGGACCGACGAGCAGTACTTC. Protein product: CASSLTSGTDEQYF.

CDR3 nucleotides: TGTGCCAGTAGTACGGGGGGTGAGCAGTTCTTC. Its translation: CASSTGGEQFF. The gene calls are TRBV19 and TRBJ2-1; 7 positions agree with TRBD2. The CDR3 is 11 amino acids. Per germline, CDR1 LNHDA and CDR2 SQIVND (reference sequence). V lost 4 bases to trimming and J lost 9 bases; unmatched junction nucleotides: 0.

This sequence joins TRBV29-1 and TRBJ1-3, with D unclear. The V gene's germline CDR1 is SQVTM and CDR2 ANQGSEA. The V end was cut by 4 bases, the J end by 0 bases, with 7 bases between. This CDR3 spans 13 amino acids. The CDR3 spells CSVVSSSGNTIYF. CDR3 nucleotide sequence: TGCAGCGTTGTATCGAGCTCTGGAAACACCATATATTTT.

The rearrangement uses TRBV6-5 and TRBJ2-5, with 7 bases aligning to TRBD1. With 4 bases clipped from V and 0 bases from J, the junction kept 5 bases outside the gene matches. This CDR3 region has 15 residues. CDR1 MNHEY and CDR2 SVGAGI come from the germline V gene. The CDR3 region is CASSLGQKYQETQYF. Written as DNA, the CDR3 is TGTGCCAGCAGTTTGGGACAGAAGTACCAAGAGACCCAGTACTTC.

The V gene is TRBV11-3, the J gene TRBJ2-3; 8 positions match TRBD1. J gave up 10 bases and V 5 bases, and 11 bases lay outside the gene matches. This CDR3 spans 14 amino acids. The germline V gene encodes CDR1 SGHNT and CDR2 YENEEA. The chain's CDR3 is CASSPRTGSGSQYF. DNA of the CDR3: TGTGCCAGCAGCCCCCGGACAGGGAGCGGATCGCAGTATTTT.

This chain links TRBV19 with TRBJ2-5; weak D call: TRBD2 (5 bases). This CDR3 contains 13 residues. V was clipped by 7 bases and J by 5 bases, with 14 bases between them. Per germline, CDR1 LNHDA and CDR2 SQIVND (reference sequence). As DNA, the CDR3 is TGTGCCAGTAAAGGCTCGCGGGCGGAGACCCAGTACTTC. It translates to CASKGSRAETQYF.